One sample yielded the 21 T cell receptor beta chains listed below, sequenced in a study of T cell changes during pregnancy in multiple sclerosis. This table comes from immunoSEQ multiplex PCR, and its TCRdb copy is limited to in-frame clones, with some not included. This table holds 90,000 to 120,000 clones, roughly 92% found once. Specimen: peripheral blood, collected in the third trimester of pregnancy. Receptors were obtained from a female donor in good health, enrolled as a control in a pregnancy study.

This clone has more than one count but fewer than ten. The chain carries TRBV27 and TRBJ1-2; maybe TRBD1 (5 bases). V lost 3 bases to trimming and J lost 1 base, with 12 bases between them. The germline CDR1 and CDR2 sequences are MNHEY and SMNVEV (reference sequence). The length of the CDR3 is 15 residues. CDR3: CASSFGGRGNYGYTF. The CDR3 nucleotides are TGTGCCAGCAGTTTCGGGGGGAGAGGTAACTATGGCTACACCTTC.

The chain joins TRBV6-5 to TRBJ2-5, with 7 bases aligning to TRBD1. Per germline, CDR1 MNHEY and CDR2 SVGAGI. This CDR3 is built from 15 residues. V lost 8 bases, J lost 4 bases, and 13 bases stayed unmatched. This CDR3 is CASSSSRGTSETQYF. CDR3 nucleotides: TGTGCCAGCTCATCGAGCAGGGGGACGTCAGAGACCCAGTACTTC.

V is TRBV5-1 and J is TRBJ1-1; a weak D match, TRBD1 (6 bases). The CDR3 contains 14 residues. The V gene lost 4 bases and the J gene lost 1 base, with 11 bases spanning the gap. Germline V gives CDR1 SGHRS, CDR2 YFSETQ. The CDR3 loop reads CASSGGQPNTEAFF. Written as DNA, the CDR3 is TGCGCCAGCAGCGGGGGACAACCGAACACTGAAGCTTTCTTT.

The gene calls are TRBV6-5 and TRBJ2-4; TRBD1 aligns across 9 bases. V lost 5 bases, J lost 4 bases, and 6 bases stayed unmatched. The CDR3 loop spans 15 amino acids. Germline values: CDR1 MNHEY, CDR2 SVGAGI. CDR3 DNA sequence: TGTGCCAGCAGTCAGCCCGGGACAGGGAAAAACATTCAGTACTTC. This translates into CASSQPGTGKNIQYF.

J is TRBJ2-1 and V is TRBV9, with 16 positions matching TRBD2. With V trimmed by 4 bases and J by 9 bases, 10 bases remained unmatched. Germline V gene data show CDR1 as SGDLS and CDR2 as YYNGEE. This CDR3 comprises 17 residues. CDR3 sequence (DNA): TGTGCCAGCAGCCGTAGCGGGACTAGCGGGGGGGTGGGTGAGCAGTTCTTC. Amino acid sequence: CASSRSGTSGGVGEQFF.

This chain joins TRBV19 and TRBJ1-5; possible D gene TRBD1, 5 bases. The CDR3 has 13 amino acids. Looked up from germline, CDR1 is LNHDA and CDR2 is SQIVND (reference sequence). Trimming stripped 1 base from V and 6 bases from J, with 7 bases between. CDR3 sequence reads: CASSIGGVQPQHF. Here the CDR3 DNA reads TGTGCCAGTAGTATAGGGGGCGTTCAGCCCCAGCATTTT. Combining the CDR3 with reference TRBV19 and TRBJ1-5 gives the whole variable domain DGGITQSPKYLFRKEGQNVTLSCEQNLNHDAMYWYRQDPGQGLRLIYYSQIVNDFQKGDIAEGYSVSREKKESFPLTVTSAQKNPTAFYLCASSIGGVQPQHFGDGTRLSIL.

The gene calls are TRBV27 and TRBJ2-5; 11 bases fit TRBD2. The germline V gene encodes CDR1 MNHEY and CDR2 SMNVEV (reference sequence). Trimming removed 4 bases from V and 5 bases from J; junction bases left unmatched: 6. The CDR3 is made up of 15 amino acids. In nucleotides, the CDR3 is TGTGCCAGCAGTTATAGCGGGGGGGCCTGGGAGACCCAGTACTTC. Its protein product is CASSYSGGAWETQYF.

V usage is TRBV7-3 and J usage is TRBJ2-2; 10 nucleotides match TRBD1. CDR3 size: 16 residues. After removal of 5 bases from V and 7 bases from J, the junction contained 10 bases not matched to a gene. CDR1 is SGHTA and CDR2 is FQGTGA in the germline V gene. The chain's CDR3 is CASSTVGQGVGGELFF. The CDR3 DNA follows: TGTGCCAGCAGCACGGTCGGACAGGGGGTCGGCGGGGAGCTGTTTTTT.

The gene calls are TRBV5-6 and TRBJ2-1; 9 nucleotides match TRBD2. Trimming removed 0 bases from V and 2 bases from J; junction bases left unmatched: 6. The V gene's germline CDR1 is SGHDT and CDR2 YYEEEE. The CDR3 is 17 amino acids. The CDR3 region is CASSLVYSSGAYNEQFF. The CDR3 bases are TGTGCCAGCAGCTTGGTTTACTCTAGCGGGGCCTACAATGAGCAGTTCTTC.

The CDR3 is CASSPGQGFSYEQYF. DNA of the CDR3: TGTGCCAGCAGTCCGGGACAGGGGTTCTCCTACGAGCAGTACTTC. The rearrangement uses TRBV6-1 and TRBJ2-5; 10 positions agree with TRBD1. The tail of the sequence fits TRBJ2-7 better, so the J call may be wrong. CDR1 MNHNS and CDR2 SASEGT come from the germline V gene. The CDR3 length is 15 residues.

The V gene is TRBV6-6, the J gene TRBJ1-5; D uncertain. The CDR3 is 15 residues long. From germline, CDR1 is MNHNY and CDR2 SVGAGI (reference sequence). Trimming took off 4 bases at V and 1 base at J, with 11 bases between the two ends. CDR3 region: CASSSRVESNQPQHF. CDR3 nucleotide sequence: TGTGCCAGCAGTTCTCGGGTCGAAAGCAATCAGCCCCAGCATTTT.

The V gene is TRBV6-5, the J gene TRBJ2-7; perhaps TRBD2 as D (5 bases). V was clipped by 0 bases and J by 1 base, with 10 bases between them. CDR3 length equals 15 residues. Germline V gene lookup returns CDR1 MNHEY and CDR2 SVGAGI. The CDR3 spells CASSYSITGSYEQYF. The CDR3 coding sequence is TGTGCCAGCAGTTACTCGATTACGGGGTCCTACGAGCAGTACTTC.

The rearrangement uses TRBV27 and TRBJ2-1; D uncertain. V was trimmed by 5 bases and J by 5 bases, leaving 16 bases between them. The CDR3 runs 15 residues. Germline V gene data show CDR1 as MNHEY and CDR2 as SMNVEV (reference sequence). For the CDR3, the DNA is TGTGCCAGCAGTCCCACCCTGAATCACAACAATGAGCAGTTCTTC. Translated: CASSPTLNHNNEQFF.

V and J are TRBV9 and TRBJ2-2, with D perhaps matching TRBD1 (6 bases). CDR1 is SGDLS and CDR2 is YYNGEE in the germline V gene. The CDR3 has 17 residues. Trimming removed 0 bases from V and 2 bases from J, with 14 bases in between. The CDR3 coding sequence is TGTGCCAGCAGCGTAGTCGCCGGGACACTTAACACCGGGGAGCTGTTTTTT. Its translation: CASSVVAGTLNTGELFF.

The genes are TRBV25-1 and TRBJ2-5; TRBD2 matches at 9 bases. The trim removed 3 bases at V and 2 bases at J, leaving 4 bases unmatched. The CDR3 length is 15 residues. In germline, CDR1 is MGHDK, CDR2 SYGVNS. This chain's CDR3 is CASSDSLAGQETQYF. In DNA form, the CDR3 reads TGTGCCAGCAGTGACTCCCTAGCGGGGCAAGAGACCCAGTACTTC.

This clone was observed a single time. V is TRBV6-5 and J is TRBJ1-2, with D perhaps TRBD1 (5 bases). Trimming left V 0 bases short and J 2 bases short, with 13 bases between. The germline CDR1 and CDR2 sequences are MNHEY and SVGAGI. The CDR3 runs to 16 residues. The CDR3 reads CASSYSRVRANYGYTF. In nucleotides, the CDR3 is TGTGCCAGCAGTTACTCTAGGGTCAGGGCCAACTATGGCTACACCTTC.

This rearrangement joins TRBV15 to TRBJ1-1; D is possibly TRBD1 (5 bases). The CDR3 consists of 13 residues. Trimming took off 2 bases at V and 6 bases at J, with 10 bases between the two ends. Germline V gene sequence: CDR1 LNHNV, CDR2 YYDKDF (reference sequence). CDR3 loop: CATSRPQVAEAFF. The CDR3 DNA reads as TGTGCCACCAGCAGACCACAGGTAGCTGAAGCTTTCTTT. Full variable domain (missing parts from reference TRBV15 and TRBJ1-1): DAMVIQNPRYQVTQFGKPVTLSCSQTLNHNVMYWYQQKSSQAPKLLFHYYDKDFNNEADTPDNFQSRRPNTSFCFLDIRSPGLGDTAMYLCATSRPQVAEAFFGQGTRLTVV.

This clone came up a few times. Other DNA sequences of this sample code for an identical CDR3. J is TRBJ1-1 and V is TRBV9; D may be TRBD1 (6 bases). With 3 bases removed from V and 1 base from J, the gap between germline ends came to 10 bases. CDR3 length: 14 residues. Germline-derived CDR1 and CDR2 are SGDLS and YYNGEE. The CDR3 DNA is TGTGCCAGCAGCGCACTAGGGGGGAACACTGAAGCTTTCTTT. As protein: CASSALGGNTEAFF.

The chain is built from TRBV19 and TRBJ1-2; 10 nucleotides agree with TRBD1. V lost 7 bases and J lost 9; bases outside the gene matches: 11. Germline-derived CDR1 and CDR2 are LNHDA and SQIVND (reference sequence). The CDR3 covers 14 residues. The CDR3 DNA reads TGTGCCAGTACTCCCCGGGACAGGGGACGTAGCTACACCTTC. This encodes CASTPRDRGRSYTF.

The rearrangement joins TRBV30 to TRBJ1-1, with 7 nucleotides matching TRBD1. J was trimmed by 6 bases and V by 4 bases; bases with no gene match: 5. Per germline, CDR1 GTSNPN and CDR2 SVGIG (reference sequence). This CDR3 contains 12 residues. The CDR3 here is CAWKGQWSEAFF. The CDR3 DNA sequence: TGTGCCTGGAAGGGACAGTGGTCTGAAGCTTTCTTT.

The chain has TRBV7-9 and TRBJ2-2; TRBD2 agrees at 10 bases. CDR3 size: 16 residues. CDR1 and CDR2 from the germline V gene are SEHNR and FQNEAQ (reference sequence). J was trimmed by 9 bases and V by 5 bases; bases with no gene match: 12. The CDR3 DNA reads TGTGCCAGCAGCGCCTTAGCGGGGGGCCTTCGCCGGGAGCTGTTTTTT. This translates into CASSALAGGLRRELFF.